These T cell receptor beta chains were read from a single sample in a study of identical twins. TCRdb analysed the 5' RACE reads with MiXCR anew, one entry per CDR3 protein. The sample consists of about 460,000 distinct CDR3 sequences, 12% to 15% of them appearing once. A further study also used this sample, focusing on yellow fever vaccine responses in identical twins.

Sequenced sample: CD4+ T cells sorted from blood. Receptor source: a woman under 30 in good health. The CDR3 runs from the conserved cysteine through the conserved F or W. The order of the fields is J gene, V gene, clone size, D gene, CDR3 protein, CDR3 DNA. A D gene is named only where the DNA matches it firmly. Not all rows give a size; the values are once, few, many and, for expanded clones, a class.

TRBJ2-5	TRBV3-1	.	.	CASSQDEGLQQETQYF	TGTGCCAGCAGCCAAGATGAGGGACTCCAACAAGAGACCCAGTACTTC
TRBJ2-3	TRBV20-1	.	.	CSPRGRRDTQYF	TGCAGCCCCAGGGGCAGGAGAGATACGCAGTATTTT
TRBJ2-7	TRBV20-1	.	.	CSARSIIPVTAILGEQYF	TGCAGTGCTCGCAGTATTATTCCGGTCACAGCAATCCTTGGCGAGCAGTACTTC
TRBJ2-2	TRBV2	many	TRBD1	CASSPWTGSTGELFF	TGTGCCAGCAGTCCTTGGACAGGGAGCACCGGGGAGCTGTTTTTT
TRBJ2-5	TRBV6-1	.	.	CASSHQLAQETQYF	TGTGCCAGCAGTCATCAACTCGCCCAAGAGACCCAGTACTTC
TRBJ1-6	TRBV2	.	TRBD1	CASSWQGVSSPLHF	TGTGCCAGCAGTTGGCAGGGGGTAAGCTCACCCCTCCACTTT
TRBJ2-1	TRBV24-1	once	TRBD1	CATSDFGGTGDHNEQFF	TGTGCCACCAGTGATTTTGGAGGGACAGGGGATCACAATGAGCAGTTCTTC
TRBJ2-1	TRBV4-3	once	.	CASSQDTGRSSYNEQFF	TGCGCCAGCAGCCAAGATACGGGTAGAAGCTCCTACAATGAGCAGTTCTTC
TRBJ2-1	TRBV10-3	.	TRBD2	CAISGGRSGRARPLNEQFF	TGTGCCATCAGTGGGGGTCGTAGCGGGAGGGCCCGGCCCCTCAATGAGCAGTTCTTC
TRBJ2-2	TRBV13	.	.	CASSPGRPGVNTGELFF	TGTGCCAGCAGCCCCGGACGGCCTGGGGTCAACACCGGGGAGCTGTTTTTT
TRBJ2-1	TRBV30	.	TRBD2	CAWSVESGSRNNEQFF	TGTGCCTGGAGTGTTGAGAGCGGGAGTCGTAACAATGAGCAGTTCTTC
TRBJ2-7	TRBV4-3	few	TRBD2	CASSQDQIASGMFYEQYF	TGCGCCAGCAGCCAAGATCAGATAGCTAGCGGGATGTTCTACGAGCAGTACTTC
TRBJ2-5	TRBV4-3	few	TRBD1	CASSQDHKQGAPKETQYF	TGCGCCAGCAGCCAAGATCACAAACAGGGGGCCCCGAAAGAGACCCAGTACTTC
TRBJ2-3	TRBV9	.	.	CASSPSPGDTQYF	TGTGCCAGCAGCCCAAGTCCGGGGGATACGCAGTATTTT
TRBJ2-1	TRBV2	many	.	CASSESGSSYNEQFF	TGTGCCAGCAGTGAATCCGGAAGCTCCTACAATGAGCAGTTCTTC
TRBJ2-1	TRBV28	few	.	CASLGIPGQFF	TGTGCCAGCCTAGGGATTCCGGGGCAGTTCTTC
TRBJ2-4	TRBV28	.	.	CASSLGEQAKNIQYF	TGTGCCAGCAGTTTGGGGGAGCAAGCCAAAAACATTCAGTACTTC
TRBJ2-7	TRBV27	.	TRBD1	CASSLKPGQGSYEQYF	TGTGCCAGCAGTCTAAAGCCGGGACAGGGCTCCTACGAGCAGTACTTC
TRBJ2-2	TRBV7-2	few	.	CASSLEVGELFF	TGTGCCAGCAGCTTAGAAGTCGGGGAGCTGTTTTTT
TRBJ1-3	TRBV7-9	few	.	CASSLGRGSGNTIYF	TGTGCCAGCAGCTTAGGCAGGGGATCTGGAAACACCATATATTTT
TRBJ2-7	TRBV28	few	.	CASTSGAIYEQYF	TGTGCCAGCACTTCGGGGGCTATTTACGAGCAGTACTTC
TRBJ2-7	TRBV12-3/TRBV12-4	few	TRBD1	CASSPRDRVLGQYF	TGTGCCAGCAGTCCCCGGGACAGGGTCCTTGGGCAGTACTTC
TRBJ1-5	TRBV12-3/TRBV12-4	many	.	CASNPGLNQPQHF	TGTGCCAGCAATCCGGGACTCAATCAGCCCCAGCATTTT
TRBJ1-2	TRBV28	.	TRBD1	CASSSPGTGQNYGYTF	TGTGCCAGCAGTTCCCCCGGGACAGGTCAAAACTATGGCTACACCTTC
TRBJ2-7	TRBV12-3/TRBV12-4	few	TRBD2	CASSKVTSGTAYEQYF	TGTGCCAGCAGTAAAGTGACTAGCGGGACGGCCTACGAGCAGTACTTC
TRBJ2-1	TRBV20-1	.	.	CSASRGRVYNEQFF	TGCAGTGCTAGTAGGGGGAGGGTCTACAATGAGCAGTTCTTC
TRBJ2-3	TRBV20-1	few	TRBD1	CSVSIPPGQGADTQYF	TGCAGTGTTTCTATACCGCCGGGACAGGGAGCAGATACGCAGTATTTT
TRBJ2-1	TRBV20-1	many	TRBD1	CSAQYPGQGRVEFF	TGCAGTGCCCAATACCCGGGACAGGGTAGGGTAGAGTTCTTC
TRBJ2-1	TRBV20-1	.	TRBD2	CSAGGLAGQGVADEQFF	TGCAGTGCTGGGGGACTAGCGGGCCAGGGGGTAGCGGATGAGCAGTTCTTC
TRBJ2-3	TRBV4-2	few	TRBD1	CASSQVAGGRTDTQYF	TGTGCCAGCAGCCAAGTTGCAGGGGGCAGAACAGATACGCAGTATTTT
TRBJ2-7	TRBV5-1	.	.	CASSWGGQAYEQYF	TGCGCCAGCAGCTGGGGAGGACAGGCCTACGAGCAGTACTTC
TRBJ2-2	TRBV28	few	TRBD2	CASSSGTKTTGELFF	TGTGCCAGCAGTTCCGGGACTAAAACGACCGGGGAGCTGTTTTTT